The 21 T cell receptor beta chains in this list originate from one sample, sequenced in a study of blood T cell repertoires in COVID-19. Here immunoSEQ multiplex PCR was the method, and the copy in TCRdb shows in-frame clones only, minus some. The table records roughly 700,000 clones, around 89% of them present only once. The sequenced material came from peripheral blood. Every receptor here comes from a young woman with acute or convalescent COVID-19.

Only one count was recorded for this clone. This chain connects TRBV6-5 to TRBJ1-6; D possibly corresponds to TRBD1 (6 bases). CDR1 is MNHEY, CDR2 SVGAGI, per germline. The CDR3 is 15 amino acids. With 6 bases removed from V and 13 bases from J, the gap between germline ends came to 22 bases. CDR3 DNA sequence: TGTGCCAGCAGAACTCAGGACAGTCCCCGGACCCCCCTCCACTTT. This sequence encodes CASRTQDSPRTPLHF.

A word on this clone: The sample contains more than one DNA sequence encoding this CDR3. CDR3 protein: CATSDPDQPQHF. The DNA of the CDR3 is TGTGCCACCAGTGACCCGGATCAGCCCCAGCATTTT. The chain employs TRBV24-1 and TRBJ1-5; D is ambiguous. Germline CDR1 is KGHDR and CDR2 is SFDVKD. Trimming cost V 4 bases and J 5 bases, with 5 bases left between them. The CDR3 has 12 amino acids.

This clone showed up just once. The V gene is TRBV6-2 or TRBV6-3, the J gene TRBJ1-6; D is unresolved. This CDR3 region has 15 residues. Trimming removed 5 bases from V and 7 bases from J, with 15 bases in between. Germline CDR1 and CDR2: MNHEY and SVGEGT. CDR3 protein: CASSRPQFGNSPLHF. CDR3 coding DNA: TGTGCCAGCAGTCGGCCGCAATTCGGGAATTCACCCCTCCACTTT.

The chain is built from TRBV2 and TRBJ2-1; 7 bases line up with TRBD2. The germline V gene encodes CDR1 SNHLY and CDR2 FYNNEI. Trimming removed 4 bases from V and 13 bases from J; junction bases left unmatched: 10. This CDR3 has 13 residues. The CDR3 loop reads CASSVLPLAAQFF. CDR3 sequence (DNA): TGTGCCAGCAGTGTCTTACCCCTAGCGGCCCAGTTCTTC. Full variable domain (missing parts from reference TRBV2 and TRBJ2-1): EPEVTQTPSHQVTQMGQEVILRCVPISNHLYFYWYRQILGQKVEFLVSFYNNEISEKSEIFDDQFSVERPDGSNFTLKIRSTKLEDSAMYFCASSVLPLAAQFFGPGTRLTVL.

The DNA for the CDR3 is TGTGCCAGCAGTCTTGGACAGGGCGAAGCTTTCTTT. This codes for CASSLGQGEAFF. The rearrangement uses TRBV12-3 or TRBV12-4 and TRBJ1-1; 8 nucleotides agree with TRBD1. CDR3 size: 12 residues. V lost 5 bases, J lost 8 bases, and 4 bases stayed unmatched.

The chain is built from TRBV5-1 and TRBJ2-3; possibly TRBD1 for D (6 bases). Trimming removed 3 bases from V and 0 bases from J, with 14 bases in between. The CDR3 is made up of 16 amino acids. The germline CDR1 and CDR2 sequences are SGHRS and YFSETQ. The CDR3 sequence: CASSSKQGISTDTQYF. CDR3 coding DNA: TGCGCCAGCAGCTCTAAACAGGGAATTAGCACAGATACGCAGTATTTT.

This chain uses TRBV24-1 with TRBJ2-3; 8 bases align to TRBD1. Germline loops: CDR1 KGHDR, CDR2 SFDVKD. Trimming took 4 bases from V and 2 from J; bases not matched to a gene: 7. The CDR3 runs 16 residues. The CDR3, as DNA: TGTGCCACCAGTGAACCAGGACAGGGCCTCACAGATACGCAGTATTTT. Its translation: CATSEPGQGLTDTQYF.

This chain links TRBV7-9 with TRBJ1-2; TRBD1 might be the D (6 bases). CDR1 and CDR2 from the germline V gene are SEHNR and FQNEAQ (reference sequence). With 5 bases removed from V and 7 bases from J, the gap between germline ends came to 17 bases. This CDR3 spans 14 amino acids. The CDR3 nucleotides are TGTGCCAGCAGCCTGGTTCAGGGAGGGGGTGGCTACACCTTC. Protein: CASSLVQGGGGYTF.

The rearrangement links TRBV30 to TRBJ2-7; perhaps TRBD2 as D (5 bases). The CDR3 runs to 13 residues. V shed 0 bases and J shed 3 bases, with 9 bases lying between them. Germline assignment: CDR1 GTSNPN and CDR2 SVGIG (reference sequence). The CDR3 DNA is TGTGCCTGGAGTGTGGGAGCCCTCTACGAGCAGTACTTC. Translated: CAWSVGALYEQYF.

The CDR3 sequence is CASSEAWPDYNEQFF. The DNA for the CDR3 is TGTGCCAGCAGTGAAGCGTGGCCAGATTACAATGAGCAGTTCTTC. The chain uses TRBV6-1 and TRBJ2-1; D is ambiguous. Germline lookup yields CDR1 MNHNS and CDR2 SASEGT. The CDR3 spans 15 residues. V was shortened by 0 bases and J by 4 bases, with 10 bases between the two germline ends.

V gene TRBV10-3 combines with J gene TRBJ2-1, with D unclear. CDR1 is ENHRY, CDR2 SYGVKD, per germline. CDR3 length: 14 amino acids. The V end was cut by 7 bases, the J end by 0 bases, with 10 bases between. In nucleotides, the CDR3 is TGTGCCATCAAGAAGGAGAGCTCCTACAATGAGCAGTTCTTC. Protein sequence: CAIKKESSYNEQFF.

This rearrangement joins TRBV19 to TRBJ1-5, with 7 nucleotides matching TRBD1. Looked up from germline, CDR1 is LNHDA and CDR2 is SQIVND (reference sequence). The CDR3 has 18 amino acids. V lost 5 bases to trimming and J lost 0 bases; unmatched junction nucleotides: 13. In DNA, the CDR3 is TGTGCCAGTAGTTCCCTCGGGACAGCCCTTGATAGCAATCAGCCCCAGCATTTT. Encoded protein: CASSSLGTALDSNQPQHF.

This chain joins TRBV7-6 and TRBJ1-6, with D unclear. In germline, CDR1 is SGHVS, CDR2 FNYEAQ. The CDR3 runs to 15 residues. With 3 bases removed from V and 0 bases from J, the gap between germline ends came to 6 bases. The CDR3 bases are TGTGCCAGCAGCTTGTACAGCTCCTATAATTCACCCCTCCACTTT. Translated: CASSLYSSYNSPLHF.

The chain joins TRBV6-2 or TRBV6-3 to TRBJ2-1, with 13 bases aligning to TRBD2. V gave up 6 bases and J gave up 7 bases; unmatched junction bases: 6. This CDR3 has 15 amino acids. CDR1 is MNHEY and CDR2 is SVGEGT in the germline V gene. DNA for the CDR3: TGTGCCAGCAGCCTACTAGCGGGGGGGCCAAATGAGCAGTTCTTC. Encoded protein: CASSLLAGGPNEQFF.

This chain connects TRBV21-1 to TRBJ1-2; the table assigns TRBD1, which was not confirmed against the DNA. TRBV21-1 is marked as a pseudogene. The CDR3 has 18 residues. This CDR3 is CASSKATPITEPSWGYTF. CDR3 nucleotide sequence: TGTGCCAGCAGCAAAGCGACCCCTATCACAGAGCCTTCTTGGGGCTACACCTTC.

The V call is TRBV10-2, the J call TRBJ1-1, with TRBD1 identical over 9 bases. The CDR3 consists of 16 residues. CDR1 is WSHSY, CDR2 SAAADI, per germline. Losses at the gene ends were 6 bases for V and 4 bases for J; bases not matched to a gene: 12. The CDR3 sequence: CASRDLLTGGFTEAFF. CDR3 DNA: TGCGCCAGCAGAGACCTCTTGACAGGGGGATTCACTGAAGCTTTCTTT.

The chain recombines TRBV11-2 with TRBJ2-2; 7 nucleotides match TRBD1. Germline values: CDR1 SGHAT, CDR2 FQNNGV. V was pared by 2 bases and J by 0 bases, with 6 bases of the junction left unmatched. The CDR3 contains 17 residues. For the CDR3, the DNA is TGTGCCAGCAGCTTACCCTTGGACAGGCCGAACACCGGGGAGCTGTTTTTT. It codes for CASSLPLDRPNTGELFF.

The chain has TRBV6-5 and TRBJ1-6; 7 bases line up with TRBD1. Germline V gene sequence: CDR1 MNHEY, CDR2 SVGAGI. J gave up 2 bases and V 9 bases, and 7 bases lay outside the gene matches. There are 15 residues in the CDR3. The CDR3 region has the DNA TGTGCCAGTATGAGGGGGCTAACCTATAATTCACCCCTCCACTTT. Its translation is CASMRGLTYNSPLHF.

The V gene is TRBV2, the J gene TRBJ1-1; no firm D call. Trimming stripped 7 bases from V and 4 bases from J, with 13 bases between. The CDR3 totals 13 residues. From germline, CDR1 is SNHLY and CDR2 FYNNEI. The CDR3 DNA sequence: TGTGCCAGCATTTCTCCGGGAGGCACTGAAGCTTTCTTT. Residues: CASISPGGTEAFF. The full variable domain, in which reference TRBV2 and TRBJ1-1 provide the parts outside the CDR3, is EPEVTQTPSHQVTQMGQEVILRCVPISNHLYFYWYRQILGQKVEFLVSFYNNEISEKSEIFDDQFSVERPDGSNFTLKIRSTKLEDSAMYFCASISPGGTEAFFGQGTRLTVV.

The chain recombines TRBV7-9 with TRBJ2-1, with D hard to call. Germline V gene sequence: CDR1 SEHNR, CDR2 FQNEAQ (reference sequence). Trimming shortened V by 3 bases and J by 3 bases, and 12 bases separated the two germline ends. The CDR3 extends over 15 amino acids. The CDR3 sequence: CASSFRIAIYNEQFF. CDR3 bases: TGTGCCAGCAGCTTCAGGATCGCCATCTACAATGAGCAGTTCTTC. Full variable domain (outside the CDR3, taken from reference TRBV7-9 and TRBJ2-1): DTGVSQNPRHKITKRGQNVTFRCDPISEHNRLYWYRQTLGQGPEFLTYFQNEAQLEKSRLLSDRFSAERPKGSFSTLEIQRTEQGDSAMYLCASSFRIAIYNEQFFGPGTRLTVL.

The gene calls are TRBV4-1 and TRBJ1-5; weak D call: TRBD1 (6 bases). The V gene's germline CDR1 is MGHRA and CDR2 YSYEKL. V lost 5 bases and J lost 3, with 14 bases in between. This CDR3 has 15 amino acids. CDR3 DNA: TGCGCCAGCAGCGGTAGACAGGATAACAATCAGCCCCAGCATTTT. Translation: CASSGRQDNNQPQHF.